This T cell receptor beta chain was captured in a study of cytomegalovirus exposure and HLA in healthy donors. The study ran its PCR with 60 Vbeta and 13 Jbeta primers. Here immunoSEQ multiplex PCR was the method, and the copy in TCRdb shows in-frame clones only, minus some. This table has around 130,000 clones, roughly 70% appearing once. The germline gives CDR1 SGDLS, CDR2 YYNGEE. CDR3 length equals 14 residues. Trimming cost V 2 bases and J 1 base, with 9 bases left between them. The rearrangement links TRBV9 to TRBJ1-1; D ambiguous. Material for sequencing was PBMCs. This TCR came from a man aged 35 to 55 in good health and CMV-seropositive. The CDR3 loop is CASSVAGKNTEAFF. CDR3 nucleotide sequence: TGTGCCAGCAGCGTTGCGGGCAAGAACACTGAAGCTTTCTTT.